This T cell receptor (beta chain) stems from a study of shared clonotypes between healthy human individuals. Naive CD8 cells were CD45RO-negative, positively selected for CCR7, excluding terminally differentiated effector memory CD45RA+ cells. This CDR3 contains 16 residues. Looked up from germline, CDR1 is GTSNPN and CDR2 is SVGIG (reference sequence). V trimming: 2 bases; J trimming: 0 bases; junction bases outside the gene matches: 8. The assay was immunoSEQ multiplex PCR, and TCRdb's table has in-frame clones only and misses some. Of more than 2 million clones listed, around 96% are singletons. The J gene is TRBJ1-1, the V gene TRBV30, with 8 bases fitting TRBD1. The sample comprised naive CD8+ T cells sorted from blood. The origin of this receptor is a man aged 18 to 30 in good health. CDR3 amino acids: CAWSSGQGRMNTEAFF. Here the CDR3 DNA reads TGTGCCTGGAGTTCAGGACAGGGCAGGATGAACACTGAAGCTTTCTTT.